This T cell receptor (beta chain) emerged from a study of CXCR3-negative and CXCR3-positive naive CD8 T cells. This clonotype registers medium-sized by frequency. No antigen is known for it. There are 16 residues in the CDR3. It was by 5' RACE with UMI labels that the TRB cDNA libraries were prepared. With the 5' RACE reads reprocessed, TCRdb shows one record per CDR3 protein and no DNA. The sample shows over 6,500 distinct CDR3 sequences, and approximately 2% sits with its ten largest clones. Study-level points and caveats: Greater hydrophobicity was found in TRB CDR3s of CXCR3-positive naive cells than of CXCR3-negative naive cells. Naive CXCR3-positive and CXCR3-negative cells shared TRBV-TRBJ usage; memory cells diverged.

Sorting was done in triplicate for each CD8+ T cell subset (300,000 cells each). Those CD8+ T cells considered naive were CD45RO-CCR7+CD27+CD95-. This sequence originates from a human donor in good health. Some clones in this sample may be carry-over from other donors' samples. The source material was naive CXCR3- CD8+ T cells from blood. Subset described: CD45RO-CCR7+CD27+CD95- naive CD8+ T cells lacking CXCR3 (TNR3-). The V call is TRBV12-3 or TRBV12-4, the J call TRBJ2-3; lacking DNA, the TRBD2 call made by TCRdb goes unchecked. This CDR3 reads CASSPSGLARRDTQYF.